This TCR beta chain is drawn from a study of CD8+ T cells in alopecia areata. Extraction of RNA preceded its reverse transcription into cDNA, which served as the sequencing template. Sequencing used immunoSEQ multiplex PCR; TCRdb keeps in-frame clones, though not all of them. Altogether approximately 29,000 clones are present, about three quarters being singletons, with the ten largest covering approximately 18%. CDR3 length: 13 amino acids. Germline loops: CDR1 SGHAT, CDR2 FQNNGV. On this clone: At one end the junction does not follow the germline gene, possibly because of a read error.

The material sequenced was NKG2D-low CD8+ T cells sorted from blood. The source is a human donor with alopecia areata. The rearrangement uses TRBV11-2 and TRBJ2-7; 7 bases match TRBD2. CDR3 nucleotide sequence: TGTGCCAGCAGCTTCGGGGGGACCTATGAGCAGTACTTC. This sequence encodes CASSFGGTYEQYF. Using reference TRBV11-2 and TRBJ2-7 for the parts outside the CDR3, the full variable domain is EAGVAQSPRYKIIEKRQSVAFWCNPISGHATLYWYQQILGQGPKLLIQFQNNGVVDDSQLPKDRFSAERLKGVDSTLKIQPAKLEDSAVYLCASSFGGTYEQYFGPGTRLTVT.